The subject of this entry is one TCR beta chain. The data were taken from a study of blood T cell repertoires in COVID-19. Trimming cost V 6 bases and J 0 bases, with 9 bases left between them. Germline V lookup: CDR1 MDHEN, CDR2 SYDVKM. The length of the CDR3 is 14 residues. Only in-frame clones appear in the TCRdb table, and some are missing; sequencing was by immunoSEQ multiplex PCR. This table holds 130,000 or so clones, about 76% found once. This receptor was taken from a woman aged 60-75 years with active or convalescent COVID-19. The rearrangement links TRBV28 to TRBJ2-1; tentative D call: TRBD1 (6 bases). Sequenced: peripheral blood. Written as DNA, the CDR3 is TGTGCCAGCAGAGGACAGAACTCCTACAATGAGCAGTTCTTC. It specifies CASRGQNSYNEQFF. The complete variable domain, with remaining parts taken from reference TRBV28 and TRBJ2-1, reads DVKVTQSSRYLVKRTGEKVFLECVQDMDHENMFWYRQDPGLGLRLIYFSYDVKMKEKGDIPEGYSVSREKKERFSLILESASTNQTSMYLCASRGQNSYNEQFFGPGTRLTVL.